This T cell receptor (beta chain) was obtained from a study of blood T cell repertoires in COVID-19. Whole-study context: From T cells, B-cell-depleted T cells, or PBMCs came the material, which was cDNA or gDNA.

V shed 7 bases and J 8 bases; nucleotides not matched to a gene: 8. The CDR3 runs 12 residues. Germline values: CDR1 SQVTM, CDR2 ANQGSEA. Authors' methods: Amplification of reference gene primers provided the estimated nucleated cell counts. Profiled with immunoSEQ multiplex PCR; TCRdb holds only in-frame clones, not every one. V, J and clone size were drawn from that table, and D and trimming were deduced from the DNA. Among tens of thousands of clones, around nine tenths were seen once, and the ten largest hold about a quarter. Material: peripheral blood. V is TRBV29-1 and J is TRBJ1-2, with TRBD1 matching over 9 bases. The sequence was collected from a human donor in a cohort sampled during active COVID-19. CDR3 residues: CSGAGQGQGYTF. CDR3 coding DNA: TGCAGCGGGGCGGGACAGGGACAAGGCTACACCTTC.